Listed below are T cell receptor beta chains from one sample, sequenced in a study of blood T cells in healthy people across ages. TCRdb recomputed calls from the 5' RACE reads with MiXCR, one row per CDR3 protein. The sample has hundreds of thousands of distinct CDR3 sequences, over 40% seen once; the top ten hold 30%. Sequencing used blood. All receptors come from a man older than 75 in good health. The conserved cysteine and the conserved F or W are not part of the CDR3 here. Rows give clone size only sometimes, using once, few, many, or a class for an expanded clone.

>TRBV20-1|few|TRBJ2-5
SVKEGMPLNEQY
>TRBV20-1|few|TRBJ2-7
SASNTARQGVYEQY
>TRBV6-2/TRBV6-3|few|TRBJ2-2
AGKAGSNTGELF
>TRBV25-1|few|TRBJ2-1
ASSEPSNDGHNEQF
>TRBV7-2|few|TRBJ2-1
ASSLVPGQGVTEQF
>TRBV12-3/TRBV12-4|many|TRBJ2-5
ASRGTAQETQY
>TRBV28|.|.
ASSGGGLGGVEQY
>TRBV7-2|many|TRBJ2-3
ASSTPWGADTQY
>TRBV10-3|.|TRBJ1-5
AISEGGSNQPQH
>TRBV7-2|.|TRBJ2-2
ASSSRQTNTGELF